Shown below are 27 T cell receptor beta chains from a single sample sequenced in a study of CXCR3 chemokines and chemotherapy response in bladder cancer. TCRdb re-analysed the PCR reads in MiXCR, keeping a single row per CDR3 protein. This table has several thousand distinct CDR3 sequences, roughly an eighth appearing once. This material was collected from a patient whose treatment included neoadjuvant chemotherapy. These receptors came from a human donor with bladder cancer that responded to neoadjuvant chemotherapy.

The gene calls are TRBV6-5 and TRBJ2-7; D gene ambiguous. The V end lost 0 bases, the J end lost 2 bases, and 8 bases lay between the germline ends. The CDR3 spans 14 residues. Germline V lookup: CDR1 MNHEY, CDR2 SVGAGI. CDR3 region: CASSYSRPAYEQYF. DNA of the CDR3: TGTGCCAGCAGTTACTCTAGGCCAGCCTACGAGCAGTACTTC.

This clonotype was detected only a few times. The chain combines TRBV12-3 or TRBV12-4 with TRBJ1-4, with 8 bases lining up with TRBD1. The CDR3 spans 15 residues. J was trimmed by 7 bases and V by 5 bases; bases with no gene match: 9. This CDR3 reads CASSIDRGRREKLFF. In DNA, the CDR3 is TGTGCCAGCAGTATAGACAGGGGAAGGCGTGAAAAACTGTTTTTT.

This clonotype is labeled medium-sized (0.01 to 0.1%). The chain joins TRBV5-6 to TRBJ1-2; weak D call: TRBD1 (6 bases). V gave up 4 bases and J gave up 6 bases, with 16 bases separating them. The CDR3 loop spans 14 amino acids. Germline V gene data show CDR1 as SGHDT and CDR2 as YYEEEE. The CDR3 sequence: CASSPGRGGNGYTF. CDR3 coding DNA: TGTGCCAGCAGCCCGGGGAGGGGGGGGAATGGCTACACCTTC.

This clonotype was seen only a few times. This chain joins TRBV25-1 and TRBJ2-5, with 11 bases identical to TRBD2. CDR1 and CDR2 (germline): MGHDK, SYGVNS. CDR3 size: 15 residues. Unmatched junction bases numbered 7, after V lost 5 bases and J lost 5 bases. CDR3 DNA sequence: TGTGCCAGCAGTTTACTAGCGGGAGTGGAGGAGACCCAGTACTTC. Its translation is CASSLLAGVEETQYF. The full variable domain, with the rest looked up from reference TRBV25-1 and TRBJ2-5, is EADIYQTPRYLVIGTGKKITLECSQTMGHDKMYWYQQDPGMELHLIHYSYGVNSTEKGDLSSESTVSRIRTEHFPLTLESARPSHTSQYLCASSLLAGVEETQYFGPGTRLLVL.

This clonotype has a count of ten or more. V and J are TRBV6-5 and TRBJ2-7; D is unresolved. This CDR3 region has 12 residues. Germline assignment: CDR1 MNHEY and CDR2 SVGAGI. Trimming stripped 7 bases from V and 2 bases from J, with 9 bases between. The CDR3: CASTGQTYEQYF. The CDR3 coding sequence is TGTGCCAGCACCGGCCAAACCTACGAGCAGTACTTC.

The rearrangement links TRBV12-3 or TRBV12-4 to TRBJ2-3; 10 nucleotides line up with TRBD1. Unmatched junction bases numbered 5, after V lost 6 bases and J lost 2 bases. This CDR3 region has 15 residues. This CDR3 is CASRRTGGVTDTQYF. Written as DNA, the CDR3 is TGTGCCAGCAGAAGGACAGGGGGAGTCACAGATACGCAGTATTTT.

This clonotype is classed as medium-sized (0.01 to 0.1%). The chain combines TRBV30 with TRBJ2-4; the D gene is possibly TRBD1 (6 bases). There are 12 residues in the CDR3. Germline loops: CDR1 GTSNPN, CDR2 SVGIG (reference sequence). The V end lost 2 bases, the J end lost 5 bases, and 7 bases lay between the germline ends. The CDR3 region is CAWSPGENIQYF. CDR3 sequence (DNA): TGTGCCTGGAGTCCAGGGGAAAACATTCAGTACTTC. Combining the CDR3 with reference TRBV30 and TRBJ2-4 gives the whole variable domain SQTIHQWPATLVQPVGSPLSLECTVEGTSNPNLYWYRQAAGRGLQLLFYSVGIGQISSEVPQNLSASRPQDRQFILSSKKLLLSDSGFYLCAWSPGENIQYFGAGTRLSVL.

Concerning this clonotype itself: This may stem from a read error, because a much larger clone lies one nucleotide away. The chain links TRBV20-1 to TRBJ2-5; no clear D. Germline CDR1 and CDR2: DFQATT and SNEGSKA (reference sequence). Trimming removed 0 bases at V and 4 bases at J, with 9 bases between. The CDR3 sequence is 13 residues long. The CDR3 region has the DNA TGCAGTGCTAGAGATCTCAGCGCAGAGACCCAGTACTTC. It is translated as CSARDLSAETQYF.

This clonotype was detected a few times. The V and J genes are TRBV20-1 and TRBJ1-1; D ambiguous. CDR1 and CDR2 from the germline V gene are DFQATT and SNEGSKA (reference sequence). The CDR3 runs 11 residues. The V gene lost 5 bases and the J gene lost 4 bases, with 8 bases spanning the gap. DNA of the CDR3: TGCAGTGCTCCTTGGGTCACTGAAGCTTTCTTT. This encodes CSAPWVTEAFF.

This clonotype has ten or more counts. The CDR3 coding sequence is TGTGCCATCTCACGGGGGGGGGCTAGCGGGAGTGCAGATACGCAGTATTTT. It yields the protein CAISRGGASGSADTQYF. The chain carries TRBV12-3 or TRBV12-4 and TRBJ2-3; 10 nucleotides match TRBD2. This CDR3 region has 17 residues. The J segment lost 4 bases and the V segment lost 10 bases, leaving 17 bases of the junction unmatched.

This clonotype showed up many times. The genes are TRBV12-3 or TRBV12-4 and TRBJ1-1; D is unclear. V shed 1 base and J shed 4 bases, with 10 bases lying between them. This CDR3 is built from 14 residues. CDR3 sequence: CASSLGQRVTEAFF. CDR3 nucleotides: TGTGCCAGCAGTTTAGGGCAGAGGGTCACTGAAGCTTTCTTT.

This clonotype ranks as medium-sized. The chain links TRBV19 to TRBJ2-4, with D possibly matching TRBD1 (6 bases). V was cut by 6 bases and J by 0 bases, with 12 bases left in between. Germline V gene data show CDR1 as LNHDA and CDR2 as SQIVND (reference sequence). The CDR3 totals 15 residues. The CDR3 loop is CASRRDTRAKNIQYF. The DNA for the CDR3 is TGTGCCAGTAGAAGGGACACTCGAGCCAAAAACATTCAGTACTTC.

By its share, this clonotype is medium-sized (0.01 to 0.1%). The genes are TRBV18 and TRBJ2-1, with unresolved D. Per the germline V gene, CDR1 is KGHSH and CDR2 is LQKENI. The CDR3 has 13 residues. Trimming cost V 2 bases and J 8 bases, with 10 bases left between them. The CDR3 region has the DNA TGTGCCAGCTCACCAGACCGAGATGATGAGCAGTTCTTC. Protein product: CASSPDRDDEQFF.

At least ten counts were recorded for this clonotype. The genes are TRBV11-3 and TRBJ2-2; D might be TRBD1 (6 bases). The CDR3 is made up of 14 amino acids. Germline CDR1 SGHNT, CDR2 YENEEA. V lost 5 bases, J lost 9 bases, and 16 bases lay in between. The CDR3 coding sequence is TGTGCCAGCAGCCCAGGGGCCGGGTCCTGGGAGCTGTTTTTT. It encodes CASSPGAGSWELFF.

J is TRBJ2-3 and V is TRBV7-2; D is unclear. The CDR3 has 13 residues. The V gene's germline CDR1 is SGHTA and CDR2 FQGNSA. V lost 2 bases and J lost 4, with 7 bases in between. CDR3 coding DNA: TGTGCCAGCAGCTTACCCGCGCCAGATACGCAGTATTTT. It specifies CASSLPAPDTQYF.

The chain is built from TRBV15 and TRBJ2-1; 10 bases are a match to TRBD2. The CDR3 covers 14 residues. V lost 9 bases to trimming and J lost 14 bases; unmatched junction nucleotides: 16. Per the germline V gene, CDR1 is LNHNV and CDR2 is YYDKDF (reference sequence). CDR3 in amino acids: CATGGASGSGVKFF. The CDR3 nucleotides read TGTGCCACAGGGGGGGCTAGCGGGAGTGGGGTGAAGTTCTTC.

This clonotype is judged medium-sized. The chain employs TRBV7-2 and TRBJ1-1, with TRBD1 as a possible D gene (6 bases). The V gene lost 6 bases and the J gene lost 2 bases, with 19 bases spanning the gap. Germline-derived CDR1 and CDR2 are SGHTA and FQGNSA. This CDR3 spans 16 amino acids. The CDR3 DNA reads TGTGCCAGCAGGTCCGGGGGGGGGCGGTCCAACACTGAAGCTTTCTTT. Translated: CASRSGGGRSNTEAFF.

By frequency in the sample, this clonotype is medium-sized (0.01 to 0.1%). The J gene is TRBJ2-1, the V gene TRBV29-1, with TRBD1 identical over 8 bases. The CDR3 runs 12 residues. With 7 bases clipped from V and 6 bases from J, the junction kept 5 bases outside the gene matches. From germline, CDR1 is SQVTM and CDR2 ANQGSEA. Written as DNA, the CDR3 is TGCAGCGCTTTGACAGGGGTCAATGAGCAGTTCTTC. Protein: CSALTGVNEQFF.

This clonotype was recorded once. This chain uses TRBV6-1 with TRBJ2-1, with D perhaps TRBD1 (6 bases). This CDR3 is built from 13 residues. V was clipped by 5 bases and J by 6 bases, with 11 bases between them. Germline V gene sequence: CDR1 MNHNS, CDR2 SASEGT. Here the CDR3 reads CASSYRVGNEQFF. The CDR3 bases are TGTGCCAGCAGTTACAGGGTGGGCAATGAGCAGTTCTTC.

This clonotype was detected many times. This chain links TRBV15 with TRBJ2-3; 12 bases match TRBD2. The CDR3 contains 16 residues. Germline V gene data show CDR1 as LNHNV and CDR2 as YYDKDF (reference sequence). The CDR3: CATAVGLAGLRDTQYF. The CDR3 region has the DNA TGTGCTACCGCAGTAGGACTAGCGGGGTTACGAGATACGCAGTATTTT.

Within the sample, this clonotype is medium-sized (0.01 to 0.1%). The DNA of the CDR3 is TGCAGCGCCAAAATTTACAATGAGCAGTTCTTC. Protein: CSAKIYNEQFF. This sequence joins TRBV29-1 and TRBJ2-1; D call uncertain. The V gene lost 7 bases and the J gene lost 4 bases, with 8 bases spanning the gap. Germline V gives CDR1 SQVTM, CDR2 ANQGSEA. The CDR3 sequence is 11 residues long.

Note on this clonotype: This probably arose from a read error, given a far larger clone one base away. The rearrangement links TRBV6-6 to TRBJ2-7, with a possible D match to TRBD1 (5 bases). Germline values: CDR1 MNHNY, CDR2 SVGAGI (reference sequence). CDR3 size: 15 residues. DNA for the CDR3: TGTGCCTGCAGTGAAAAAGTCGCCCAGGGATACGAGCAGTACTTC. Translated: CACSEKVAQGYEQYF.

This clonotype showed up just a few times. The chain carries TRBV12-5 and TRBJ2-5, with a weak D call TRBD1 (5 bases). The V gene's germline CDR1 is LGHNT and CDR2 FRNRAP. The CDR3 spans 16 residues. Trimming pared 11 bases from V and 4 bases from J, leaving 26 bases between. The CDR3: CADNFEFGTQGETQYF. In DNA, the CDR3 is TGTGCTGACAATTTTGAGTTCGGAACGCAGGGAGAGACCCAGTACTTC.

This clonotype was counted ten times or more. CDR3 in amino acids: CASSFSGGQEQYF. The CDR3 DNA is TGTGCCAGCAGCTTCAGTGGGGGCCAAGAGCAGTACTTC. The chain couples TRBV7-2 to TRBJ2-7; D is perhaps TRBD1 (6 bases). Germline V gene lookup returns CDR1 SGHTA and CDR2 FQGNSA. The CDR3 runs 13 residues. Trimming removed 3 bases from V and 7 bases from J, with 13 bases in between.

The V gene is TRBV12-5, the J gene TRBJ2-1; TRBD1 agrees at 10 bases. Germline V gene lookup returns CDR1 LGHNT and CDR2 FRNRAP. V dropped 6 bases and J dropped 7; count of bases not matched to a gene: 18. This CDR3 is built from 18 residues. The CDR3 protein is CASGDPVPSPGQGNEQFF. The DNA for the CDR3 is TGTGCTAGTGGAGACCCCGTACCTTCTCCGGGACAGGGGAATGAGCAGTTCTTC.

The CDR3 is CASTNWDRGGTDTQYF. In DNA, the CDR3 is TGTGCCAGTACCAACTGGGACAGAGGGGGCACAGATACGCAGTATTTT. This rearrangement joins TRBV19 to TRBJ2-3, with TRBD1 identical over 7 bases. Germline-derived CDR1 and CDR2 are LNHDA and SQIVND (reference sequence). CDR3 size: 16 residues. V trimming: 7 bases; J trimming: 1 base; junction bases outside the gene matches: 11.

This clonotype is classed as medium-sized. The chain is built from TRBV6-2 or TRBV6-3 and TRBJ2-5; D is unclear. This CDR3 has 16 amino acids. Germline CDR1 and CDR2: MNHEY and SVGEGT. V gave up 9 bases and J gave up 5 bases, with 25 bases separating them. The CDR3 DNA follows: TGTGCCAGTAGAAGGAGCACCTCCCTAGGTGGGGAGACCCAGTACTTC. It encodes CASRRSTSLGGETQYF.